These 10 T cell receptor beta chains share one sample of origin, sequenced in a study of shared clonotypes between healthy human individuals. Measured with immunoSEQ multiplex PCR; TCRdb has only the in-frame clones, and not every one. There are approximately 320,000 clones in the sample; around 86% occur only once, and under 20% lies in the top ten. Sample: memory CD8+ T cells sorted from blood. The subset denotes: CD45RO+ cells pooled with CCR7-negative TemRA cells. The receptors originated from a man aged 18 to 30 in good health.

This CDR3 reads CASSWTDTEAFF. DNA of the CDR3: TGTGCCAGCAGTTGGACGGACACTGAAGCTTTCTTT. The chain uses TRBV5-6 and TRBJ1-1; D gene ambiguous. Looked up from germline, CDR1 is SGHDT and CDR2 is YYEEEE. Trimming took 5 bases from V and 3 from J, leaving 8 bases between them. The CDR3 consists of 12 residues.

The chain carries TRBV6-5 and TRBJ2-1, with TRBD2 identical over 9 bases. Germline values: CDR1 MNHEY, CDR2 SVGAGI. This CDR3 is built from 14 residues. The trim removed 2 bases at V and 11 bases at J, leaving 7 bases unmatched. CDR3 protein: CASSYGLAGAKQFF. The CDR3 coding sequence is TGTGCCAGCAGTTACGGGTTAGCGGGGGCGAAGCAGTTCTTC.

V usage is TRBV27 and J usage is TRBJ1-2; tentatively, D is TRBD1 (5 bases). The ends were cut back, 5 bases at V and 7 bases at J, with 20 bases in the middle. This CDR3 has 15 amino acids. Germline CDR1 reads MNHEY; CDR2 reads SMNVEV (reference sequence). CDR3 protein: CASSPYGDLWGGYTF. CDR3 nucleotide sequence: TGTGCCAGCAGTCCCTATGGGGACCTATGGGGTGGCTACACCTTC.

The chain uses TRBV4-1 and TRBJ1-2, with TRBD1 matching 9 bases. V lost 6 bases, J lost 8 bases, and 7 bases stayed unmatched. Germline loops: CDR1 MGHRA, CDR2 YSYEKL. This CDR3 is 13 amino acids long. The CDR3 DNA reads as TGCGCCAGCAGTCAACAGGGGGCAAAGGGCTACACCTTC. Amino acid sequence: CASSQQGAKGYTF.

This chain joins TRBV30 and TRBJ2-7; perhaps D is TRBD1 or TRBD2 (6 bases each). Trimming shortened V by 0 bases and J by 3 bases, and 12 bases separated the two germline ends. The CDR3 extends over 14 amino acids. The germline V gene encodes CDR1 GTSNPN and CDR2 SVGIG (reference sequence). CDR3 sequence: CAWSVGGLGYEQYF. The CDR3 DNA reads TGTGCCTGGAGTGTTGGGGGGCTAGGCTACGAGCAGTACTTC.

J is TRBJ1-1 and V is TRBV6-5; tentatively, D is TRBD1 (6 bases). Trimming took off 4 bases at V and 5 bases at J, with 8 bases between the two ends. Per the germline V gene, CDR1 is MNHEY and CDR2 is SVGAGI. This CDR3 is built from 12 residues. The CDR3 here is CASSSGVTEAFF. DNA for the CDR3: TGTGCCAGCAGTTCAGGGGTTACTGAAGCTTTCTTT.

J is TRBJ1-1 and V is TRBV4-1, with D perhaps TRBD1 (5 bases). Looked up from germline, CDR1 is MGHRA and CDR2 is YSYEKL. The CDR3 is made up of 15 amino acids. The ends were cut back, 1 base at V and 7 bases at J, with 16 bases in the middle. The CDR3 region is CASSQGPPPQGEAFF. For the CDR3, the DNA is TGCGCCAGCAGCCAAGGACCACCCCCCCAGGGTGAAGCTTTCTTT.

This chain uses TRBV28 with TRBJ1-5; a possible D gene is TRBD1 (5 bases). CDR3 length equals 15 residues. In germline, CDR1 is MDHEN, CDR2 SYDVKM. Trimming removed 4 bases at V and 1 base at J, with 11 bases between. The CDR3 bases are TGTGCCAGCAGTTGGGGACGGCCGAGCAATCAGCCCCAGCATTTT. Its translation is CASSWGRPSNQPQHF.

The chain joins TRBV30 to TRBJ2-3, with a tentative D call TRBD2 (6 bases). CDR3 size: 14 residues. Germline values: CDR1 GTSNPN, CDR2 SVGIG (reference sequence). Trimming left V 8 bases short and J 1 base short, with 16 bases between. In DNA, the CDR3 is TGTGCCGCGGGGAGGACGCGGGGCACAGATACGCAGTATTTT. This translates into CAAGRTRGTDTQYF.

The V call is TRBV4-1, the J call TRBJ2-7; D unresolved. Germline CDR1 reads MGHRA; CDR2 reads YSYEKL. The CDR3 loop spans 15 amino acids. With 2 bases removed from V and 5 bases from J, the gap between germline ends came to 16 bases. The DNA of the CDR3 is TGCGCCAGCAGCCAATACTTAGAAATCCCCAACGAGCAGTACTTC. It is translated as CASSQYLEIPNEQYF.